This is a list of T cell receptor beta chains from one sample in a study of cytomegalovirus exposure and HLA in healthy donors. Libraries were prepared by immunoSEQ multiplex PCR; TCRdb keeps only in-frame clonotypes and omits some of them. The sample lists around 100,000 clones, about three quarters occurring once. Sequencing was performed on PBMCs. These receptors all come from a young woman in good health and CMV-seropositive. Both conserved end residues are part of each CDR3. The D gene is left open where the match is weak. The listing skips clone size in some rows; elsewhere it reads once, few, many or a size class.

abundance | j_gene | d_gene | v_gene | CDR3nt | CDR3aa
. | TRBJ2-1 | TRBD2 | TRBV10-3 | TGTGCCACGACCGGGACTAGCGGGTGGTACAATGAGCAGTTCTTC | CATTGTSGWYNEQFF
. | TRBJ2-3 | TRBD1 | TRBV5-1 | TGCGCCAGCAGCTCATCCGGGACAGGGGTCACAGATACGCAGTATTTT | CASSSSGTGVTDTQYF
. | TRBJ2-2 | . | TRBV27 | TGTGCCAGCAGTGCCGGGACAAAACCCGGGGAGCTGTTTTTT | CASSAGTKPGELFF
. | TRBJ2-1 | . | TRBV11-1 | TGTGCCAGCAGCTCGTCCACTCCCGCGAATGAGCAGTTCTTC | CASSSSTPANEQFF
. | TRBJ1-2 | . | TRBV6-5 | TGTGCCAGCAGTTACTCGGGTGTCGACAGGAACTATGGCTACACCTTC | CASSYSGVDRNYGYTF
. | TRBJ2-7 | . | TRBV27 | TGTGCCAGCAGATACGGGGTCGAGCAGTACTTC | CASRYGVEQYF
once | TRBJ2-7 | TRBD2 | TRBV28 | TGTGCCAGCAGTTTATTCCCAGCGGGAGCTCAAGAGCAGTACTTC | CASSLFPAGAQEQYF
few | TRBJ2-1 | TRBD2 | TRBV28 | TGTGCCAGCAGTAGGACTAGCGGAGGGATCCTTCGGAATGAGCAGTTCTTC | CASSRTSGGILRNEQFF
. | TRBJ1-2 | . | TRBV5-1 | TGCGCCAGCCAAGCGGGCCCAGCGGTAAACTATGGCTACACCTTC | CASQAGPAVNYGYTF
. | TRBJ1-2 | TRBD1 | TRBV6-6 | TGTGCCAGCGGCCCGCGACAGGGGAGATATGGCTACACCTTC | CASGPRQGRYGYTF
. | TRBJ1-3 | TRBD1 | TRBV5-6 | TGTGCCAGCACCAGTTACCGGGACAGAGTCGGAAACACCATATATTTT | CASTSYRDRVGNTIYF
. | TRBJ2-1 | TRBD2 | TRBV29-1 | TGCAGCGTTGAAGATTGGTCGGGAGGTCTTCACAATGAGCAGTTCTTC | CSVEDWSGGLHNEQFF
. | TRBJ2-7 | . | TRBV6-5 | TGTGCCAGCAGTCCGGGGTACTCCTACGAGCAGTACTTC | CASSPGYSYEQYF
once | TRBJ1-1 | . | TRBV30 | TGTGCCTGGAGTGAAATTAACTGGAACACTGAAGCTTTCTTT | CAWSEINWNTEAFF
. | TRBJ2-3 | . | TRBV19 | TGTGCCAGTAGTACCATCCGCACAGATACGCAGTATTTT | CASSTIRTDTQYF
. | TRBJ2-1 | TRBD2 | TRBV7-6 | TGTGCCAGCAGACCCTTCACTCCGGGACTAGCGGGGCCGGGGTATGCTGAGCAGTTCTTC | CASRPFTPGLAGPGYAEQFF
few | TRBJ2-2 | TRBD1 | TRBV7-9 | TGTGCCAGCAGACCGGGACAGGCGAACACCGGGGAGCTGTTTTTT | CASRPGQANTGELFF
. | TRBJ2-5 | TRBD2 | TRBV5-1 | TGCGCCAGCAGCTCTGGAGGAGCGGGAGGCCAAGAGACCCAGTACTTC | CASSSGGAGGQETQYF
. | TRBJ1-1 | . | TRBV10-3 | TGTGCCATCAGTGAGTTGTTCCAGGGAACGGATGAAGCTTTCTTT | CAISELFQGTDEAFF
. | TRBJ1-1 | . | TRBV30 | TGTGCCCGCTCCCGGACGACGAGGACAGTGGACACTGAAGCTTTCTTT | CARSRTTRTVDTEAFF
. | TRBJ2-7 | . | TRBV4-2 | TGTGCCAGCAGTTCCGGGGGAGCCTACGAGCAGTACTTC | CASSSGGAYEQYF
. | TRBJ2-7 | TRBD2 | TRBV5-4 | TGTGCCAGCAGCACGGGACTAGCGGGAGATAGCGAGCAGTACTTC | CASSTGLAGDSEQYF
. | TRBJ1-2 | . | TRBV19 | TGTGCCAGTAGTATCTCCCCGAACTATGGCTACACCTTC | CASSISPNYGYTF
. | TRBJ2-7 | TRBD2 | TRBV6-5 | TGTGCCAGCAGCTACCCCGGGACTAGCGGATCCTACGAGCAGTACTTC | CASSYPGTSGSYEQYF
. | TRBJ2-7 | TRBD1 | TRBV30 | TGTGCCTGGAAGCAAGGACAGGGATACGAGCAGTACTTC | CAWKQGQGYEQYF
. | TRBJ2-7 | TRBD1 | TRBV5-1 | TGCGCCAGCAGCTTCCGACAGGGGGCGAGTGACGAGCAGTACTTC | CASSFRQGASDEQYF
. | TRBJ2-1 | TRBD2 | TRBV5-6 | TGTGCCAGCAGCTTCCCTAGCGGGATTCCCCTATCCTACAATGAGCAGTTCTTC | CASSFPSGIPLSYNEQFF
. | TRBJ2-7 | . | TRBV15 | TGTGCCACCAGCAGGGACCAAACAGGGAACGAGCAGTACTTC | CATSRDQTGNEQYF